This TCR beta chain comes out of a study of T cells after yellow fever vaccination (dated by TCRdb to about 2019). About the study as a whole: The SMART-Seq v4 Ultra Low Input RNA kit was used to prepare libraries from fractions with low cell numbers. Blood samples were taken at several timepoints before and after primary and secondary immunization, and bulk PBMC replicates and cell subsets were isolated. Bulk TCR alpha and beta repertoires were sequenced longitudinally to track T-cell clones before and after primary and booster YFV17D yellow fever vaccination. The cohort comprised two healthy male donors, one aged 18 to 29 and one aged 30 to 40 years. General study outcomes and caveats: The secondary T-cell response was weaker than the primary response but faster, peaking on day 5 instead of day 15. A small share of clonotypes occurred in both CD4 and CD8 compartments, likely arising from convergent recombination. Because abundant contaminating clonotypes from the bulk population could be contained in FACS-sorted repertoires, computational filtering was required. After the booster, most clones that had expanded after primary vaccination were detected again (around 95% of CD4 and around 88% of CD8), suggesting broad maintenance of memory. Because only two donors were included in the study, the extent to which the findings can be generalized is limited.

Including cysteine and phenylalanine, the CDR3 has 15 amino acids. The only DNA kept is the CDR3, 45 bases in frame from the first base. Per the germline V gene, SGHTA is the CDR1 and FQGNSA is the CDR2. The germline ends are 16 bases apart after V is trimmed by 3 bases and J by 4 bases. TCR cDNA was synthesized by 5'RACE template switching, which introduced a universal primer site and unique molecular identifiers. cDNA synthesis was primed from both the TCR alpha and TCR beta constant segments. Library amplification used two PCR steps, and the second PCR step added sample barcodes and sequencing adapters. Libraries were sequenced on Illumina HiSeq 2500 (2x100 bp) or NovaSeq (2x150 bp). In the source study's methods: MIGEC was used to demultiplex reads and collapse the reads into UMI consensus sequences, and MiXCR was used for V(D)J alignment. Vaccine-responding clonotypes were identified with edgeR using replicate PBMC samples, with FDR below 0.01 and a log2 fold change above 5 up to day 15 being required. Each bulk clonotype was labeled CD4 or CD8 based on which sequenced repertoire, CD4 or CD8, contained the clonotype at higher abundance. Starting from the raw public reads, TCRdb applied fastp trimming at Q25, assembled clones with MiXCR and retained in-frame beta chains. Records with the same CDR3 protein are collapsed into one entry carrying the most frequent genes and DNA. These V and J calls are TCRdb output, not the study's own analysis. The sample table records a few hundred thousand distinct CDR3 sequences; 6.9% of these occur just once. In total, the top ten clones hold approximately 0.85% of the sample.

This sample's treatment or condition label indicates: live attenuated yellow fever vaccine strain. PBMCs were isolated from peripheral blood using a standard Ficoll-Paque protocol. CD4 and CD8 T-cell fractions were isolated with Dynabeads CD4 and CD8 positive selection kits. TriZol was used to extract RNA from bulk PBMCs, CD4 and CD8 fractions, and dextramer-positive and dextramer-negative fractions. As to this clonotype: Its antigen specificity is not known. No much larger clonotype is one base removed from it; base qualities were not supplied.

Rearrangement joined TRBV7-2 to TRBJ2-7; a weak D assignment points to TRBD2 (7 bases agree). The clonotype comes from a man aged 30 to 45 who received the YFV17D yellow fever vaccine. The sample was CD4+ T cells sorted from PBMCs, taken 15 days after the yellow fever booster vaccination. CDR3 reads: CASSLLGAGLYEQYF. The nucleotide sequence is TGTGCCAGCAGCTTGTTGGGGGCGGGACTATACGAGCAGTACTTC.